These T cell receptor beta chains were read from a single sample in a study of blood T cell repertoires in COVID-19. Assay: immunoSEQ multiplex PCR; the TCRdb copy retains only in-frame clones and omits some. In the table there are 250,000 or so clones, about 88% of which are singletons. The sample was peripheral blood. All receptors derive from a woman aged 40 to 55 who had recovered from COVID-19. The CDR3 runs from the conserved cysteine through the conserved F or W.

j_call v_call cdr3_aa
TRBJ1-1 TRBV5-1 CASSLELDTEAFF
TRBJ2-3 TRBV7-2 CASSYLAGGTDTQYF
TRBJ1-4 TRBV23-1 CASVAGTNEKLFF
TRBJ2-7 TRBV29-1 CSGQGDSYEQYF
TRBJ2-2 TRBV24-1 CATSRRRTNTGELFF
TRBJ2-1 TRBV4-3 CASSQDGQHNEQFF
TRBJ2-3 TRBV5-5 CASSADLGVDTQYF
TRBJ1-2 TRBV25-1 CASSATALGYTF
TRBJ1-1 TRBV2 CASSEQNIEAFF
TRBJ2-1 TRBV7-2 CASSPYPGTVYNEQFF
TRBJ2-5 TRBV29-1 CSVETGGRETQYF
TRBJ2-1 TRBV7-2 CASRDPSGSSYNEQFF
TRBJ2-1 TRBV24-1 CATSDFTVNEQFF
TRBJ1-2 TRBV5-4 CASSSKDSYGYTF
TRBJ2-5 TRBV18 CASSPGANQETQYF
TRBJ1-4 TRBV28 CASSGGEKLFF
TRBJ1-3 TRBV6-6 CASSPIQGDSGNTIYF
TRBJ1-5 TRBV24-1 CATSDDDRGGPQHF
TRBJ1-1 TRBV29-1 CSARTDRSEAFF
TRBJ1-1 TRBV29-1 CSVDRNTEAFF
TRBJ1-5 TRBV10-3 CAISESGQDNQPQHF
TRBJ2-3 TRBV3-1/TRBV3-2 CASSPNEGLAGAPSTDTQYF
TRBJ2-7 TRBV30 CAWSARKYEQYF